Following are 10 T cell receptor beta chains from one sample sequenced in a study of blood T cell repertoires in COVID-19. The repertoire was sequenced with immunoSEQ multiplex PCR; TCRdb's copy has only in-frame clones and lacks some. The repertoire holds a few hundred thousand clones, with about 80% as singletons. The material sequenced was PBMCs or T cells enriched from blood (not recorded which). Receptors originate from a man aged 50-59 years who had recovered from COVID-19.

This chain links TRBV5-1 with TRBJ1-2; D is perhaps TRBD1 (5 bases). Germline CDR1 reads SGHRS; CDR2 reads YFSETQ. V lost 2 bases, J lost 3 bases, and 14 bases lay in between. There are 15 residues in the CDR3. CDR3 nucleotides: TGCGCCAGCAGCTTTCAAACAGGATTGGACTATGGCTACACCTTC. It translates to CASSFQTGLDYGYTF.

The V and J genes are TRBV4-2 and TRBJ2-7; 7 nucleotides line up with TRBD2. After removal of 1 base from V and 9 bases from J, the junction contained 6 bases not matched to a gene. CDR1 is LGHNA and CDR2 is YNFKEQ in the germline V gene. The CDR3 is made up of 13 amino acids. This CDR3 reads CASSQGLALGQYF. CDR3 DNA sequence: TGTGCCAGCAGCCAAGGACTAGCCCTCGGGCAGTACTTC.

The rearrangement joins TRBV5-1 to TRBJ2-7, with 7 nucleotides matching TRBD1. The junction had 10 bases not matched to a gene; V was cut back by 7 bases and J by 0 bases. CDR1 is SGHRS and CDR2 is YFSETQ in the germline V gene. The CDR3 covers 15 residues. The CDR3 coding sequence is TGCGCCAGCGGGGCTCCAGGGGGAATCTCCTACGAGCAGTACTTC. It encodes CASGAPGGISYEQYF.

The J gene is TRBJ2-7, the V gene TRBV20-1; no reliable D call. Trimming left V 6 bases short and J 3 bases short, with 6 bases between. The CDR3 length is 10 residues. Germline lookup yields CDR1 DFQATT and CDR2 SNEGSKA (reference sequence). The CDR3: CSATYYEQYF. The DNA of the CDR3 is TGCAGTGCAACCTACTACGAGCAGTACTTC.

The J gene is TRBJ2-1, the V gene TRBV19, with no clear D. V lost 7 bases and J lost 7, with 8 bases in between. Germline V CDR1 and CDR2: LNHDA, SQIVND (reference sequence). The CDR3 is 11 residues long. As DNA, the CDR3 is TGTGCCAGTACTTTTTATAATGAGCAGTTCTTC. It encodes CASTFYNEQFF.

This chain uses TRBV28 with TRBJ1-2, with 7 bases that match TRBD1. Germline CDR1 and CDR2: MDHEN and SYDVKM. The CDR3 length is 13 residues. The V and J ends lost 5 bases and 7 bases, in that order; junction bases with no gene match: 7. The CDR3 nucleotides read TGTGCCAGCAGTACCCCGACAGGGCTTGGCTACACCTTC. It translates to CASSTPTGLGYTF.

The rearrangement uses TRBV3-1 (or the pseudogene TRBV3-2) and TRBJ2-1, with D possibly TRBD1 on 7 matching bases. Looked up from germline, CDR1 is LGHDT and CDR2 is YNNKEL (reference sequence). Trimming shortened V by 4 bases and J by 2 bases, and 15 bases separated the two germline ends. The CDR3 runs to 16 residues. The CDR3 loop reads CASSRGGRGTYNEQFF. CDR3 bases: TGTGCCAGCAGCCGGGGAGGCAGGGGGACCTACAATGAGCAGTTCTTC.

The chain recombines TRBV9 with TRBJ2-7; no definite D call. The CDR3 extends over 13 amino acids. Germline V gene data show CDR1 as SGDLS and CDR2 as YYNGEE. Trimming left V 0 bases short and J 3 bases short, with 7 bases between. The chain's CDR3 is CASSVGPGYEQYF. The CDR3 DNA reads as TGTGCCAGCAGCGTAGGGCCGGGCTACGAGCAGTACTTC.

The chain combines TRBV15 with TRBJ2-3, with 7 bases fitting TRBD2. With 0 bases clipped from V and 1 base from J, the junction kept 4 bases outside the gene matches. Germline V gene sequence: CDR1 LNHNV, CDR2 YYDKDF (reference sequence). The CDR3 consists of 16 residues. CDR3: CATSRDGGLGTDTQYF. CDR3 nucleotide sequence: TGTGCCACCAGCAGAGATGGCGGACTAGGCACAGATACGCAGTATTTT.

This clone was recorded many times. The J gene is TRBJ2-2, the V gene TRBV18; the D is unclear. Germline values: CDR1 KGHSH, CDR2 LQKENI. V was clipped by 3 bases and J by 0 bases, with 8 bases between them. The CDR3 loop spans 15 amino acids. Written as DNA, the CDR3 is TGTGCCAGCTCACCCACGCAGACGAACACCGGGGAGCTGTTTTTT. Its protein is CASSPTQTNTGELFF. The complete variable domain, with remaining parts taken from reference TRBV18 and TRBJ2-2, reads NAGVMQNPRHLVRRRGQEARLRCSPMKGHSHVYWYRQLPEEGLKFMVYLQKENIIDESGMPKERFSAEFPKEGPSILRIQQVVRGDSAAYFCASSPTQTNTGELFFGEGSRLTVL.